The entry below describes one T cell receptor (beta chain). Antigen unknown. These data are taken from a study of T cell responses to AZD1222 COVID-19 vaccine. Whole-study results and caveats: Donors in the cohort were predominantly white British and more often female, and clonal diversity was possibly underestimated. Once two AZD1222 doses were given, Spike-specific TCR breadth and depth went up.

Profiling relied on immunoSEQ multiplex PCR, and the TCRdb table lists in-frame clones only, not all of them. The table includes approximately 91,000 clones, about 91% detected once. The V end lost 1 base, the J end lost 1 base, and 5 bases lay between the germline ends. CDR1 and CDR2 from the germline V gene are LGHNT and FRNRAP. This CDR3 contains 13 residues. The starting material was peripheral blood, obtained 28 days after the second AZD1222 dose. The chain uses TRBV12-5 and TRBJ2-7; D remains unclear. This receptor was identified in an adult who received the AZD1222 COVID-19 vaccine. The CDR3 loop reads CASGLGVSYEQYF. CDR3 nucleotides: TGTGCTAGTGGTTTGGGCGTTTCCTACGAGCAGTACTTC.